This T cell receptor beta chain was recovered during a study of blood T cells in healthy people across ages. Looking at the study overall: The capture of about one barcoded beta molecule per two T cells was achieved by template switching.

General observations from the study: TCR beta diversity correlated strongly with naive T cell percentage.

Each donor was a healthy Caucasian individual from Russia, aged roughly 6 to 95. Sample-barcoded 5' priming and a J-beta primer mix drove a second PCR of about 6 to 12 cycles. Any given sample supplied a minimum of 3 million CDR3-containing paired-end reads. From the 5' RACE reads, TCRdb called clonotypes with MiXCR, one entry per CDR3 protein. Among 660,000 or so distinct CDR3 sequences listed, around three fifths were seen once. In regard to this clonotype: The antigen is unknown.

Germline CDR1 LGHDT, CDR2 YNNKEL (reference sequence). V was trimmed by 1 base and J by 10 bases, leaving 14 bases between them. This CDR3 has 15 residues. J is TRBJ1-6 and V is TRBV3-1, with no clear D. The TCR was taken from a man in his sixties in good health. Input material: blood. The CDR3 coding sequence is TGTGCCAGCAGCCAAGGGACGGGGATTGAATCACCCCTCCACTTT. Its translation is CASSQGTGIESPLHF.